This TCR beta chain was profiled in a study of T cell responses to AZD1222 COVID-19 vaccine. Study-level background: Pooling covered second doses at about 4 or about 12 weeks.

The germline gives CDR1 SGDLS, CDR2 YYNGEE. This CDR3 has 15 residues. Trimming removed 2 bases from V and 2 bases from J; junction bases left unmatched: 4. TCRdb's table, derived via immunoSEQ multiplex PCR, lists solely in-frame clones and lacks some. The sample has approximately 150,000 clones, around 94% seen once. Study results and limitations: Donors skewed white British and female; clonal diversity was possibly underestimated.

With respect to this clone: Its cognate antigen is unknown.

The gene calls are TRBV9 and TRBJ2-1; TRBD1 aligns across 7 bases. This specimen was peripheral blood, taken on day 0 of AZD1222 vaccination. This TCR came from an adult in good health. The CDR3 region has the DNA TGTGCCAGCAGCGTGTCAGGGGGACCCTACAATGAGCAGTTCTTC. It specifies CASSVSGGPYNEQFF.